The entry that follows covers one T cell receptor beta chain sequence. A read error may account for a junction end that differs from germline. Use of 60 Vbeta and 13 Jbeta primers characterized the PCR. Produced via immunoSEQ multiplex PCR; TCRdb's table is partial and in-frame only. The sample lists some 120,000 clones, around 74% occurring once. These data come from a study of cytomegalovirus exposure and HLA in healthy donors. The sample comprised PBMCs. The receptor comes from a man aged 35-49 years in good health and CMV-seropositive.

The CDR3 spells CASSLSGRTDTQYF. As DNA, the CDR3 is TGTGCTAGCAGCCTTAGCGGGCGCACAGATACGCAGTATTTT. The chain uses TRBV7-7 and TRBJ2-3; 7 bases align to TRBD2. CDR1 SSHAT and CDR2 FNYEAQ come from the germline V gene (reference sequence). The CDR3 is 14 amino acids.